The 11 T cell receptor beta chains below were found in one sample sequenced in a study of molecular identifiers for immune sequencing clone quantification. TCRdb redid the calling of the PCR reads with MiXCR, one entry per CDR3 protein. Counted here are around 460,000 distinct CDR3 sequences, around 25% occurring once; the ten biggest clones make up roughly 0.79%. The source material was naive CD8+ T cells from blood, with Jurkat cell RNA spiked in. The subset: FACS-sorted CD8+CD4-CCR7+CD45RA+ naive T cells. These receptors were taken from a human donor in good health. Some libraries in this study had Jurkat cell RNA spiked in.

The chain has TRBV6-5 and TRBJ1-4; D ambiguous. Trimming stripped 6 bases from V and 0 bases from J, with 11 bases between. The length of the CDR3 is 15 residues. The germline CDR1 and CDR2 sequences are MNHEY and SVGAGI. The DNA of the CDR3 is TGTGCCAGCAGGCAGCGGGATGCAACTAATGAAAAACTGTTTTTT. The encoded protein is CASRQRDATNEKLFF.

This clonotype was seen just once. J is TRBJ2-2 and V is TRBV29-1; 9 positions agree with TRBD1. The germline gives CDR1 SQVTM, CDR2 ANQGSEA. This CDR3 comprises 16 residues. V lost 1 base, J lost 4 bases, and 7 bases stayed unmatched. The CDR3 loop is CSVEASTGGGTGELFF. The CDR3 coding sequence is TGCAGCGTTGAAGCCTCGACAGGGGGAGGCACCGGGGAGCTGTTTTTT.

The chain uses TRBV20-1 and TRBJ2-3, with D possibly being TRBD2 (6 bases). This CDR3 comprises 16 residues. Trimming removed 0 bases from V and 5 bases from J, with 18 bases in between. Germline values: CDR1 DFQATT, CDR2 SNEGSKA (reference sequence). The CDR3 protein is CSARDHSGGIGDTQYF. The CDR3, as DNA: TGCAGTGCTAGAGATCATTCTGGCGGGATAGGAGATACGCAGTATTTT.

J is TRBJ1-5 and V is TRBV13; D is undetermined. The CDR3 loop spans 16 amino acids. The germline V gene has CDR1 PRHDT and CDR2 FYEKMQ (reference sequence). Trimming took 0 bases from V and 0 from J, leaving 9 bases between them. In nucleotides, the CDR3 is TGTGCCAGCAGCTTAGGATGGGGTGGTAGCAATCAGCCCCAGCATTTT. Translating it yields CASSLGWGGSNQPQHF.

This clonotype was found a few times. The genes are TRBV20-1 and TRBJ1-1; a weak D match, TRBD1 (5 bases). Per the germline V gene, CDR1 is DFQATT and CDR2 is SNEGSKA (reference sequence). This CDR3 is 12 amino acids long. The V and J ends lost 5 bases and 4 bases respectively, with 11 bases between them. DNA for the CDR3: TGCAGTGCTCCCCCCGGGGGCACTGAAGCTTTCTTT. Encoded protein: CSAPPGGTEAFF.

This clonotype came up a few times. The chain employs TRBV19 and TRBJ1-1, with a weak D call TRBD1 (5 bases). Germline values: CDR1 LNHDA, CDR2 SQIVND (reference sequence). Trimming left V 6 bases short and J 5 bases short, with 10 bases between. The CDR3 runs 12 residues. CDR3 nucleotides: TGTGCCAGTAGGGGGGGGTTGACTGAAGCTTTCTTT. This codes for CASRGGLTEAFF.

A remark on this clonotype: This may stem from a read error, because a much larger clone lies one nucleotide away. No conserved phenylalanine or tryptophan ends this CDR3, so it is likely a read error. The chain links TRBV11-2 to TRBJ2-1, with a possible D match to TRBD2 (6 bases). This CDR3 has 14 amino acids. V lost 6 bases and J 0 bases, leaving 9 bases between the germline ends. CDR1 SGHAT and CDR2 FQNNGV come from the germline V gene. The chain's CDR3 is CASRLGSSYNEQFS. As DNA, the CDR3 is TGTGCCAGCAGACTCGGGAGCTCCTACAATGAGCAGTTCTCC.

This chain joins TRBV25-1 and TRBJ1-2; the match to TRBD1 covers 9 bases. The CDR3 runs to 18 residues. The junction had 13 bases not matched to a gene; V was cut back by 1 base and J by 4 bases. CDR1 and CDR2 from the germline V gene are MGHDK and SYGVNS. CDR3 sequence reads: CASSELAPGQGRAYGYTF. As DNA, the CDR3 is TGTGCCAGCAGTGAATTAGCCCCGGGACAGGGCCGGGCCTATGGCTACACCTTC.

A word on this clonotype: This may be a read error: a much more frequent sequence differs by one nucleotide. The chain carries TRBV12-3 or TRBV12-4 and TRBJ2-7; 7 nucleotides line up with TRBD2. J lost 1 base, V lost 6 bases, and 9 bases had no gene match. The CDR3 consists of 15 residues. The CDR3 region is CASRSSGADSYEQYF. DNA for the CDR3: TGTGCCAGCAGATCTAGCGGAGCGGATTCCTACGAGCAGTACTTC.

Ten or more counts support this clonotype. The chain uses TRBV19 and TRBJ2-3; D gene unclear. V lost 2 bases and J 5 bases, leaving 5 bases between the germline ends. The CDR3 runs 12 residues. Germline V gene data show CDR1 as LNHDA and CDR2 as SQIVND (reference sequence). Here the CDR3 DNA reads TGTGCCAGTAGTATAATAGGAGATACGCAGTATTTT. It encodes CASSIIGDTQYF.

Here the CDR3 DNA reads TGCAGCGCTGAGGGACTAGCGGGGACTAGCACAGATACGCAGTATTTT. This gives the protein CSAEGLAGTSTDTQYF. This chain connects TRBV29-1 to TRBJ2-3; 13 nucleotides match TRBD2. Trimming took 7 bases from V and 0 from J; bases not matched to a gene: 7. The CDR3 sequence is 16 residues long. CDR1 is SQVTM and CDR2 is ANQGSEA in the germline V gene.